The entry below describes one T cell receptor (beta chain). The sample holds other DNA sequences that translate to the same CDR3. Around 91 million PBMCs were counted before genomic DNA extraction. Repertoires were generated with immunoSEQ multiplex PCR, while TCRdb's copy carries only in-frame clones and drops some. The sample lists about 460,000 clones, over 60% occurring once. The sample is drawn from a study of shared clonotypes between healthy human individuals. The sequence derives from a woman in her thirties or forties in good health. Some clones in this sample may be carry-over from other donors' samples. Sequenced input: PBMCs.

In DNA, the CDR3 is TGTGCCAGCTCACCAGGGGATCAGCCCCAGCATTTT. It translates to CASSPGDQPQHF. The chain has TRBV18 and TRBJ1-5; D remains ambiguous. The germline V gene encodes CDR1 KGHSH and CDR2 LQKENI. V lost 2 bases to trimming and J lost 5 bases, with 4 bases between them. The CDR3 is made up of 12 amino acids.